The present T cell receptor (beta chain) was sequenced within a study of T-cell reconstitution after alpha-beta-depleted transplantation in children. This clonotype was seen a few times. For TCRbeta, the library was prepared with unique molecular identifiers. TCRdb analysed the PCR reads with MiXCR anew, one entry per CDR3 protein. The sample consists of some 550,000 distinct CDR3 sequences, around 18% of them appearing once. The CDR3 runs to 15 residues. Germline V lookup: CDR1 LNHDA, CDR2 SQIVND (reference sequence). Trimming removed 5 bases from V and 2 bases from J; junction bases left unmatched: 6.

The receptor comes from a human donor who donated a stem cell graft to a child with acute lymphoblastic leukemia. The chain has TRBV19 and TRBJ2-3, with 8 bases lining up with TRBD2. Sequenced material: PBMCs from the stem cell graft donor, taken from the stem cell graft. In DNA, the CDR3 is TGTGCCAGTAGTGGTAGCGGGACCATCACAGATACGCAGTATTTT. Translating it yields CASSGSGTITDTQYF.